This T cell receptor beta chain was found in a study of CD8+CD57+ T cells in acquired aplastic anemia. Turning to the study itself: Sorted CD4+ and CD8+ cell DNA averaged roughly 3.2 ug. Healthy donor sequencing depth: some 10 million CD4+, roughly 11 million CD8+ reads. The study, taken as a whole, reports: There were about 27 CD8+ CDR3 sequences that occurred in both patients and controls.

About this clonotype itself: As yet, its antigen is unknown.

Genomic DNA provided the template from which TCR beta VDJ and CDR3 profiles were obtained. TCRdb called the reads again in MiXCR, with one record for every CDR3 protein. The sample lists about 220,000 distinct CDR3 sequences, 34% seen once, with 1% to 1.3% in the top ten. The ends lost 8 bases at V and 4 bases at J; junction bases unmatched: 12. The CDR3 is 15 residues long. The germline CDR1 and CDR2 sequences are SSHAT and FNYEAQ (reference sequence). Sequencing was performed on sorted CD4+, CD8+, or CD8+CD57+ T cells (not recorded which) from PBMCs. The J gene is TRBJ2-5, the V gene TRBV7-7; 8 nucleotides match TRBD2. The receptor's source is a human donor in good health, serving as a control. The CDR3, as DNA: TGTGCCAGCTCACCAAGTAGGACTAGCCGAGAGACCCAGTACTTC. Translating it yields CASSPSRTSRETQYF.